This TCR beta chain was sequenced during a study of T cells after yellow fever vaccination. Whole-study results and caveats: Some clonotypes, a small share, were shared between CD4 and CD8 compartments. The booster saw the reappearance of most primary-vaccination clones (roughly 96% CD4, 88% CD8).

Points on this clonotype: Its antigen remains unidentified.

A 5'RACE template-switching step, the method used to make TCR cDNA, added a universal primer site and UMIs. In TCRdb, the 5' RACE reads were re-called with MiXCR into one record per CDR3 protein. Of around 550,000 distinct CDR3 sequences in the sample, roughly 21% are singletons; the top ten hold roughly an eighth. The source was PBMCs, collected 15 days after the yellow fever booster vaccination. This TCR derives from a man aged 25 to 40 who received the YFV17D yellow fever vaccine.

CDR3 DNA: TGCGCCAGCAGCTTAAATTCCCGGGGGCCCCGGCAGTATTTT. This encodes CASSLNSRGPRQYF. The chain links TRBV5-1 to TRBJ2-3; D possibly matches TRBD1 or TRBD2 (6 bases each). This CDR3 has 14 amino acids. In germline, CDR1 is SGHRS, CDR2 YFSETQ. The V end lost 2 bases, the J end lost 11 bases, and 18 bases lay between the germline ends.